The clone carrying this T cell receptor (beta chain) was picked up a small number of times. This record comes from a study of T-cell reconstitution after alpha-beta-depleted transplantation in children. Germline CDR1 DFQATT, CDR2 SNEGSKA (reference sequence). V lost 6 bases to trimming and J lost 6 bases, with 17 bases between them. CDR3 length: 14 residues. Unique molecular identifiers were incorporated when the TCRbeta library was constructed. TCRdb re-derived calls from the PCR reads in MiXCR, one entry per CDR3 protein. This table holds approximately 400,000 distinct CDR3 sequences, under 13% found once.

The rearrangement links TRBV20-1 to TRBJ1-4; D is perhaps TRBD1 (5 bases). The specimen comprised PBMCs from the stem cell graft donor, sampled from the stem cell graft. This receptor was obtained from a human donor who donated a stem cell graft to a child with acute myeloid leukemia. In DNA form, the CDR3 reads TGCAGTGCATACCAGGCCGGGACTGATGAAAAACTGTTTTTT. Protein: CSAYQAGTDEKLFF.